The 2 T cell receptor beta chains below come from one sample, sequenced in a study of memory B cells and T cells in multiple sclerosis. Separate sequencing covered autoproliferating (CFSE-dim) and non-proliferating (CFSE-high) T cells from stimulus-free culture. Pooled replicate wells came from about 50 million CFSE-labeled PBMCs cultured less than eight days without stimulus. Clones were sequenced by immunoSEQ multiplex PCR, and TCRdb holds only the in-frame ones, with some missing. The profile covers roughly 30,000 clones, with about 82% appearing a single time and approximately 2.6% taken by the ten largest. These receptors have no known antigen. What was sequenced was PBMCs from blood kept in culture. The receptors originated from a human donor with multiple sclerosis.

This chain joins TRBV20-1 and TRBJ2-3, with D unclear. CDR1 is DFQATT and CDR2 is SNEGSKA in the germline V gene (reference sequence). This CDR3 has 11 amino acids. Trimming removed 7 bases from V and 5 bases from J, with 10 bases in between. Here the CDR3 reads CSGTLLDTQYF. The CDR3 region has the DNA TGCAGTGGCACCTTACTAGATACGCAGTATTTT.

This chain connects TRBV29-1 to TRBJ2-5, with 10 bases lining up with TRBD2. Trimming took 0 bases from V and 3 from J; bases not matched to a gene: 4. The CDR3 has 15 amino acids. Germline V gene data show CDR1 as SQVTM and CDR2 as ANQGSEA. The CDR3 DNA follows: TGCAGCGTTGAAGATGGGGGACTAGCGAAAGAGACCCAGTACTTC. Translated, it gives CSVEDGGLAKETQYF.